A single sample gave rise to the 20 T cell receptor beta chains below, sequenced in a study of metastatic and nonmetastatic thyroid tumors. TCRdb re-analyzed the PCR reads using MiXCR. Here the sample spans tens of thousands of clones, about an eighth being singletons. Patients were all untreated before their thyroid surgery. What was sequenced was blood. These receptors came from a female donor with papillary thyroid cancer or a benign thyroid nodule (not recorded which). Some clones in this sample may be carry-over from other donors' samples.

This clone was recorded many times. The same CDR3 also results from other DNA sequences found in this sample. The chain links TRBV5-1 to TRBJ1-2, with D maybe TRBD1 (5 bases). CDR3 length equals 16 residues. Germline values: CDR1 SGHRS, CDR2 YFSETQ. The V end was cut by 4 bases, the J end by 6 bases, with 22 bases between. The CDR3 nucleotides are TGCGCCAGCAGCAAGCCGGGACCGCCCGGGGCGGATGGCTACACCTTC. The encoded protein is CASSKPGPPGADGYTF.

This clone has at least ten counts. The rearrangement uses TRBV28 and TRBJ2-7; D uncertain. This CDR3 has 15 amino acids. The germline V gene has CDR1 MDHEN and CDR2 SYDVKM. V shed 2 bases and J shed 0 bases, with 11 bases lying between them. The CDR3 loop is CASSLSSGYSYEQYF. The CDR3 nucleotides are TGTGCCAGCAGTTTAAGTTCAGGATACTCCTACGAGCAGTACTTC.

This clone has more than one count but fewer than ten. The chain couples TRBV6-1 to TRBJ2-7; no definite D call. In germline, CDR1 is MNHNS, CDR2 SASEGT. The germline V and J ends were trimmed by 9 bases and 10 bases, with 19 bases remaining between them. The CDR3 length is 12 residues. The CDR3, as DNA: TGTGCCAGGGGTCCGAACCTAGGCGATCAGTACTTC. Its protein product is CARGPNLGDQYF.

In its sample, this clone was seen many times. V usage is TRBV19 and J usage is TRBJ2-2, with D perhaps matching TRBD1 or TRBD2 (5 bases each). The germline CDR1 and CDR2 sequences are LNHDA and SQIVND (reference sequence). CDR3 length equals 16 residues. V shed 6 bases and J shed 0 bases, with 14 bases lying between them. The CDR3 DNA reads TGTGCCAGTAGGCCCCCGGGACGCGCGAACACCGGGGAGCTGTTTTTT. Encoded protein: CASRPPGRANTGELFF.

Points on this clone: A read error may be the cause here, since a much bigger clone is one base away. The chain uses TRBV29-1 and TRBJ2-7; D unclear. The V end was cut by 5 bases, the J end by 2 bases, with 10 bases between. Germline lookup yields CDR1 SQVTM and CDR2 ANQGSEA. CDR3 length: 12 amino acids. In DNA form, the CDR3 reads TGCAGCGTTCTATCGTCTACCTACGAGCAGTACTTC. This encodes CSVLSSTYEQYF.

This clone was counted a few times. A much larger clone sits a single nucleotide away, making a read error possible. V and J are TRBV6-4 and TRBJ2-3; D unclear. The length of the CDR3 is 14 residues. CDR1 and CDR2 from the germline V gene are MRHNA and SNTAGT. The germline V and J ends were trimmed by 0 bases and 2 bases, with 6 bases remaining between them. In DNA form, the CDR3 reads TGTGCCAGCAGTGACTCCTCTGTCACAGATACGCAGTATTTT. Encoded protein: CASSDSSVTDTQYF.

Within the sample, this clone is medium-sized. This rearrangement joins TRBV5-1 to TRBJ2-2; 10 bases map to TRBD2. V lost 5 bases, J lost 0 bases, and 4 bases stayed unmatched. Germline values: CDR1 SGHRS, CDR2 YFSETQ. This CDR3 spans 16 amino acids. The DNA for the CDR3 is TGCGCCAGCAGGTCGGGACTAGCGACGAACACCGGGGAGCTGTTTTTT. Its translation: CASRSGLATNTGELFF.

This clone was observed a handful of times. A much larger clone differs from this one at a single base, so this may be a read error. The chain links TRBV24-1 to TRBJ2-3; D is unclear. V lost 4 bases and J 0 bases, leaving 10 bases between the germline ends. From germline, CDR1 is KGHDR and CDR2 SFDVKD. There are 15 residues in the CDR3. The CDR3, as DNA: TGTGCCACCAGTGACACCGGGCAGAGCACAGATACGCAGTATTTT. This codes for CATSDTGQSTDTQYF.

The table lists this clone with many counts. The J gene is TRBJ1-6, the V gene TRBV20-1; tentative D call: TRBD1 (6 bases). This CDR3 comprises 15 residues. V shed 6 bases and J shed 12 bases, with 24 bases lying between them. The germline gives CDR1 DFQATT, CDR2 SNEGSKA (reference sequence). CDR3 residues: CSAPMRTAVEGPLHF. The CDR3 DNA reads as TGCAGTGCCCCGATGAGGACAGCCGTTGAAGGACCCCTCCACTTT.

This clone was seen many times. This chain uses TRBV6-2 or TRBV6-3 with TRBJ2-1; 15 nucleotides line up with TRBD2. The V gene's germline CDR1 is MNHEY and CDR2 SVGEGT. V lost 6 bases, J lost 4 bases, and 4 bases stayed unmatched. The CDR3 length is 16 residues. The CDR3 DNA sequence: TGTGCCAGCAGCGGACTAGCGGGAGGGGGTTACAATGAGCAGTTCTTC. Protein sequence: CASSGLAGGGYNEQFF.

This clone was picked up many times. The V call is TRBV4-3, the J call TRBJ2-7; no firm D call. Trimming pared 1 base from V and 1 base from J, leaving 8 bases between. CDR1 is LGHNA, CDR2 YSLEER, per germline. The CDR3 sequence is 14 residues long. The DNA of the CDR3 is TGCGCCAGCAGCCAAGGGGCCCTATCCTACGAGCAGTACTTC. Protein sequence: CASSQGALSYEQYF.

In this sample, this clone turned up many times. This chain joins TRBV18 and TRBJ2-2; perhaps TRBD1 as D (5 bases). V dropped 6 bases and J dropped 4 bases, with 15 bases sitting between them. Germline loops: CDR1 KGHSH, CDR2 LQKENI. The CDR3 has 15 amino acids. The CDR3: CASSVSAGRTGELFF. The CDR3 coding sequence is TGTGCCAGCTCCGTAAGCGCAGGGCGCACCGGGGAGCTGTTTTTT.

This clone has only a few counts. This chain uses TRBV6-4 with TRBJ2-7; D may be TRBD2 (5 bases). Per germline, CDR1 MRHNA and CDR2 SNTAGT. V was shortened by 2 bases and J by 5 bases, with 19 bases between the two germline ends. This CDR3 is built from 16 residues. Written as DNA, the CDR3 is TGTGCCAGCAGTGACCGAGCAGCTAGCCGGAGTCACGAGCAGTACTTC. This codes for CASSDRAASRSHEQYF.

There are many counts of this clone. The chain combines TRBV9 with TRBJ1-3; tentative D call: TRBD1 (5 bases). Germline V gives CDR1 SGDLS, CDR2 YYNGEE. The V end was cut by 1 base, the J end by 4 bases, with 12 bases between. The CDR3 covers 15 residues. As DNA, the CDR3 is TGTGCCAGCAGCGTACAGGGTGATACCGGAAACACCATATATTTT. The encoded protein is CASSVQGDTGNTIYF.

This clone was recorded many times. The chain joins TRBV6-4 to TRBJ1-1; no clear D. The V end lost 1 base, the J end lost 7 bases, and 7 bases lay between the germline ends. CDR3 length: 12 residues. Germline lookup yields CDR1 MRHNA and CDR2 SNTAGT. CDR3 protein: CASSDLWGEAFF. The CDR3 region has the DNA TGTGCCAGCAGTGACTTATGGGGTGAAGCTTTCTTT.

This clone was recorded many times. The chain has TRBV7-3 and TRBJ2-3; D possibly corresponds to TRBD1 (5 bases). This CDR3 contains 13 residues. Germline values: CDR1 SGHTA, CDR2 FQGTGA. V was clipped by 5 bases and J by 4 bases, with 10 bases between them. The CDR3 is CASSRAQADTQYF. The CDR3 coding sequence is TGTGCCAGCAGCAGGGCACAGGCAGATACGCAGTATTTT.

Notes on this clone: The same CDR3 also results from other DNA sequences found in this sample. The chain carries TRBV6-4 and TRBJ2-1; D assignment may be TRBD1 or TRBD2 (5 bases each). The V gene lost 5 bases and the J gene lost 6 bases, with 17 bases spanning the gap. CDR3 length: 15 residues. The germline V gene has CDR1 MRHNA and CDR2 SNTAGT. CDR3 DNA sequence: TGTGCCAGCAGTCCACTAGGGGACGGGCCCAATGAGCAGTTCTTC. It translates to CASSPLGDGPNEQFF.

Many counts were recorded for this clone. The V gene is TRBV11-3, the J gene TRBJ1-2; D is undetermined. The CDR3 spans 18 residues. V was clipped by 0 bases and J by 3 bases, with 20 bases between them. The germline CDR1 and CDR2 sequences are SGHNT and YENEEA. In nucleotides, the CDR3 is TGTGCCAGCAGCTTAGAAACCCTAGTCGGGGAATGGGACTATGGCTACACCTTC. Protein: CASSLETLVGEWDYGYTF.

A word on this clone: At one boundary the junction diverges from the germline segment, which might be a read error. The chain couples TRBV14 to TRBJ2-7; D is unclear. From germline, CDR1 is SGHDN and CDR2 FVKESK. The CDR3 covers 12 residues. The DNA of the CDR3 is TGTGCCAGCAGCCAAGTCATGAACGATCAGTACTTC. This sequence encodes CASSQVMNDQYF.

There are a few counts of this clone. The chain couples TRBV6-2 or TRBV6-3 to TRBJ2-7; 7 nucleotides agree with TRBD1. After removal of 5 bases from V and 3 bases from J, the junction contained 10 bases not matched to a gene. CDR1 and CDR2 from the germline V gene are MNHEY and SVGEGT. The CDR3 contains 15 residues. CDR3 DNA sequence: TGTGCCAGCAGTATGCAGGGGGTCAGGGGCTACGAGCAGTACGTC. It is translated as CASSMQGVRGYEQYV.